Following are 10 T cell receptor beta chains from one sample sequenced in a study of PD-L1 blockade in urothelial cancer. The time point here: pretreatment peripheral blood. Only in-frame clones appear in the TCRdb table, and some are missing; sequencing was by immunoSEQ multiplex PCR. The sample includes 85,000 to 90,000 clones, about 85% of them seen just once. The sequenced sample was PBMCs, obtained around atezolizumab (anti-PD-L1) treatment. The receptors come from a man in his fifties or sixties with urothelial cancer.

V and J are TRBV5-1 and TRBJ1-1, with D tentatively TRBD1 (6 bases). This CDR3 region has 13 residues. Trimming took 4 bases from V and 1 from J, leaving 8 bases between them. Looked up from germline, CDR1 is SGHRS and CDR2 is YFSETQ. CDR3 DNA: TGCGCCAGCAGCACAGGGTCGAACACTGAAGCTTTCTTT. This encodes CASSTGSNTEAFF. The full variable domain, completed using reference TRBV5-1 and TRBJ1-1, is KAGVTQTPRYLIKTRGQQVTLSCSPISGHRSVSWYQQTPGQGLQFLFEYFSETQRNKGNFPGRFSGRQFSNSRSEMNVSTLELGDSALYLCASSTGSNTEAFFGQGTRLTVV.

V usage is TRBV7-3 and J usage is TRBJ2-5; weak D call: TRBD2 (6 bases). V was clipped by 5 bases and J by 5 bases, with 12 bases between them. The CDR3 is made up of 13 amino acids. The V gene's germline CDR1 is SGHTA and CDR2 FQGTGA. DNA of the CDR3: TGTGCCAGCAGCCGCGGGGAAGGCGAGACCCAGTACTTC. Its protein is CASSRGEGETQYF.

The chain links TRBV19 to TRBJ2-5, with 7 bases matching TRBD2. V lost 3 bases, J lost 4 bases, and 2 bases stayed unmatched. The CDR3 extends over 13 amino acids. CDR1 and CDR2 from the germline V gene are LNHDA and SQIVND (reference sequence). CDR3 protein: CASSMAGVETQYF. DNA of the CDR3: TGTGCCAGTAGTATGGCGGGGGTAGAGACCCAGTACTTC.

V usage is TRBV7-2 and J usage is TRBJ1-5, with D possibly matching TRBD1 (6 bases). The CDR3 spans 14 residues. Germline V gene sequence: CDR1 SGHTA, CDR2 FQGNSA. V lost 5 bases to trimming and J lost 5 bases, with 13 bases between them. CDR3 in DNA: TGTGCCAGCAGCCTTAGGGCAGGGGATCAGCCCCAGCATTTT. Protein: CASSLRAGDQPQHF.

In DNA form, the CDR3 reads TGTGCCAGCAGTTTATCGGGACTAGGACAAGAGACCCAGTACTTC. Encoded protein: CASSLSGLGQETQYF. This chain connects TRBV27 to TRBJ2-5, with TRBD2 matching 8 bases. The CDR3 covers 15 residues. Germline lookup yields CDR1 MNHEY and CDR2 SMNVEV (reference sequence). The V segment lost 0 bases and the J segment 2 bases; nucleotides outside the gene matches: 2.

This chain links TRBV5-1 with TRBJ1-5, with 10 bases matching TRBD1. The CDR3 has 18 residues. V was clipped by 4 bases and J by 9 bases; unmatched bases: 19. Looked up from germline, CDR1 is SGHRS and CDR2 is YFSETQ. The CDR3 DNA is TGCGCCAGCAGCCGAAGTCCCGGGACAGGGGAAGGGGGGGGGCCCCAGCATTTT. It yields the protein CASSRSPGTGEGGGPQHF.

The rearrangement uses TRBV13 and TRBJ2-1; 9 nucleotides align to TRBD2. Germline lookup yields CDR1 PRHDT and CDR2 FYEKMQ (reference sequence). V was pared by 2 bases and J by 4 bases, with 3 bases of the junction left unmatched. The CDR3 extends over 15 amino acids. In DNA form, the CDR3 reads TGTGCCAGCAGCTTAATAGCGGGAGCGTACAATGAGCAGTTCTTC. It translates to CASSLIAGAYNEQFF.

This chain uses TRBV9 with TRBJ2-3, with 7 bases fitting TRBD2. The CDR3 consists of 17 residues. The germline gives CDR1 SGDLS, CDR2 YYNGEE. With 3 bases clipped from V and 2 bases from J, the junction kept 12 bases outside the gene matches. In DNA form, the CDR3 reads TGTGCCAGCAGCGCCCCGCAACGGGACTACTACACAGATACGCAGTATTTT. This gives the protein CASSAPQRDYYTDTQYF.

V usage is TRBV30 and J usage is TRBJ1-2, with D unclear. V lost 3 bases and J lost 7, with 15 bases in between. The CDR3 loop spans 13 amino acids. Germline CDR1 GTSNPN, CDR2 SVGIG (reference sequence). The CDR3 DNA reads TGTGCCTGGAGGGCTGGGCAGGCCGGTGGCTACACCTTC. Residues: CAWRAGQAGGYTF.

The J gene is TRBJ2-7, the V gene TRBV19; D perhaps matches TRBD1 (5 bases). Deletions cut 1 base from V and 1 base from J, with 8 bases between. Germline CDR1 reads LNHDA; CDR2 reads SQIVND (reference sequence). The CDR3 is 14 residues long. The DNA of the CDR3 is TGTGCCAGTAGTATAGGGAAGGGGTCCTACGAGCAGTACTTC. It codes for CASSIGKGSYEQYF.